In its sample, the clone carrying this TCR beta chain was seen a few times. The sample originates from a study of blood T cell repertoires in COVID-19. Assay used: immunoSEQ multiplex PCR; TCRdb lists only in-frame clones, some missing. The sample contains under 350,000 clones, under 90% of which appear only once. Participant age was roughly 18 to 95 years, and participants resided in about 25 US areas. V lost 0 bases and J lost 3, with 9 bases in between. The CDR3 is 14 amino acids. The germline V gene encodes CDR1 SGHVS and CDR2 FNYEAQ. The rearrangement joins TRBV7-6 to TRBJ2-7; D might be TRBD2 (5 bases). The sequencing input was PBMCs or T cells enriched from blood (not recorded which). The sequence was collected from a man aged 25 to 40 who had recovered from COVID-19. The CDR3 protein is CASSLAAGFYEQYF. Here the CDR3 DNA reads TGTGCCAGCAGCTTAGCGGCGGGTTTCTACGAGCAGTACTTC.